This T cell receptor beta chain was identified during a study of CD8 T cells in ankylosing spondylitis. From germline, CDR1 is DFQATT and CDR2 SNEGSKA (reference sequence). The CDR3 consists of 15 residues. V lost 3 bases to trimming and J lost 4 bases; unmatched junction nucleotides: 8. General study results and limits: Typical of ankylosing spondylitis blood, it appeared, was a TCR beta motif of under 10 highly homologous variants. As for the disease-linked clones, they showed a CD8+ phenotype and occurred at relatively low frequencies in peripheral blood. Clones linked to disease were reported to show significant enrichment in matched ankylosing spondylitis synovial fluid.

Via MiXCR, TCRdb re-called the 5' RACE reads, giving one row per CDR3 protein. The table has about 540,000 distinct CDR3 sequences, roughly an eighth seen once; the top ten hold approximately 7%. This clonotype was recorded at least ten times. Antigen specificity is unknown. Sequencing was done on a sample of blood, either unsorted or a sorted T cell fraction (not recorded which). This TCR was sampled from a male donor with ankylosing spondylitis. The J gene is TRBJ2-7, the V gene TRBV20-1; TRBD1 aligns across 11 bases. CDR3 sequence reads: CSARFGQGASYEQYF. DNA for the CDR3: TGCAGTGCTAGGTTTGGACAGGGGGCCTCTTACGAGCAGTACTTC.